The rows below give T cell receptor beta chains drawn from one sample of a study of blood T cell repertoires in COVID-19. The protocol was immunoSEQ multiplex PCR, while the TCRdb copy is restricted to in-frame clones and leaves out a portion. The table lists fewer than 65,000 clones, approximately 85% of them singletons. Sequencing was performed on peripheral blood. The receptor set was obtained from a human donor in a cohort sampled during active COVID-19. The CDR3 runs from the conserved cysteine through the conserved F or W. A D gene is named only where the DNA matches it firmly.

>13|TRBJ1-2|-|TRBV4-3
CASSQLGEFGYTF
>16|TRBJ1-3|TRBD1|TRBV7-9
CASSPRTGSSGNTIYF
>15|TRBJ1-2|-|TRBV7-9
CASSLEGSRAHGYTF
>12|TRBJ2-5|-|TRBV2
CASSDRAQTQYF
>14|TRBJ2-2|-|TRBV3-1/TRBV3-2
CASSLLVQSGELFF
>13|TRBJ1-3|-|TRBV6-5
CASQTASGNTIYF
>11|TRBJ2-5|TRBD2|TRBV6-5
CASRDRGAQYF
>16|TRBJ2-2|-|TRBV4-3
CASSQGVGLGTGELFF
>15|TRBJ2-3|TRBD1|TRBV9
CASSPRTGSTDTQYF
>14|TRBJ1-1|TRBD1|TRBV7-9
CASHTGVSGTEAFF
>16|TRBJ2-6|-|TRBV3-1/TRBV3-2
CASSQDGSAGANVLTF